This T cell receptor (beta chain) was captured by sequencing in a study of blood T cells in healthy people across ages. Findings and caveats of the study: The study lacked donor CMV status, which possibly confounded expanded clonotype changes. The study found more naive CD4+ cells and higher diversity in long-lived than aged donors. Diversity of TCR beta per million T cells declined in a roughly linear way with age.

There were healthy Caucasian individuals from Russia, aged roughly 6 to 95, serving as donors. Germline loops: CDR1 SQVTM, CDR2 ANQGSEA. This CDR3 is built from 17 residues. Trimming stripped 4 bases from V and 1 base from J, with 22 bases between. A second PCR of 7 to 11 cycles used a sample-barcoded 5' primer and a J-beta primer mix. One entry per CDR3 protein results from TCRdb running MiXCR on the 5' RACE reads. The sample holds approximately 1,700,000 distinct CDR3 sequences; about two fifths are singletons and the top ten take 20% to 25%. For this clonotype: Its target is unknown.

The chain combines TRBV29-1 with TRBJ1-2; D is possibly TRBD1 (5 bases). Sequenced input: blood. This TCR came from a human donor in good health. The CDR3 region has the DNA TGCAGCGTTGTTGGTGTGGCCCGGGACCGGCATAACTATGGCTACACCTTC. Its translation is CSVVGVARDRHNYGYTF.